This entry features one TCR beta chain sequence. Its target is not known. The entry originates in a study of T-cell reconstitution after alpha-beta-depleted transplantation in children. The study's findings and limits: High day-60 TCRbeta diversity in some patients came from surviving recipient T cells and thymic progenitors. Several hundred expanded graft clones reportedly gave rise to the alpha-beta T cells present about two months after transplant. T-cell counts and diversity at one year following transplant were attributed mainly to newly produced T cells.

The germline V gene encodes CDR1 SGHRS and CDR2 YFSETQ. V was shortened by 1 base and J by 0 bases, with 10 bases between the two germline ends. The CDR3 is made up of 16 amino acids. TCRbeta library preparation incorporated unique molecular identifiers. A single record per CDR3 protein comes from TCRdb applying MiXCR to the PCR reads. Counted here are approximately 500,000 distinct CDR3 sequences, 25% to 30% occurring once; the ten biggest clones make up about 35%. This chain joins TRBV5-1 and TRBJ2-2; D is perhaps TRBD1 (5 bases). The material sequenced was PBMCs, taken before TCRalphabeta/CD19-depleted stem cell transplant. This receptor was obtained from a boy in the first two years of life with Wiskott-Aldrich syndrome, due to receive a stem cell transplant. CDR3 DNA sequence: TGCGCCAGCAGCTTGCCGACAGAAGCGAACACCGGGGAGCTGTTTTTT. It yields the protein CASSLPTEANTGELFF. The full variable domain, rest sourced from reference TRBV5-1 and TRBJ2-2, is KAGVTQTPRYLIKTRGQQVTLSCSPISGHRSVSWYQQTPGQGLQFLFEYFSETQRNKGNFPGRFSGRQFSNSRSEMNVSTLELGDSALYLCASSLPTEANTGELFFGEGSRLTVL.